The 11 T cell receptor beta chains presented below share a single source sample, sequenced in a study of monozygotic twins with inflammatory bowel disease. TCRdb re-called the 5' RACE reads; every CDR3 protein appears as one record, without DNA. In total, the table holds around 190,000 distinct CDR3 sequences. The sample consisted of blood. Receptor source: a human donor with ulcerative colitis or Crohn's disease, or a healthy co-twin of an affected twin (not recorded which).

J is TRBJ2-5 and V is TRBV7-2. CDR1 is SGHTA and CDR2 is FQGNSA in the germline V gene. This CDR3 has 13 residues. The CDR3 sequence: CASSWQDQETQYF.

V gene TRBV4-2 combines with J gene TRBJ2-7; TCRdb designates TRBD2, a call that cannot be tested without DNA. Germline assignment: CDR1 LGHNA and CDR2 YNFKEQ. The CDR3 contains 14 residues. The CDR3 region is CASSQGLAGAEQYF.

The rearrangement links TRBV29-1 to TRBJ2-5. CDR1 is SQVTM and CDR2 is ANQGSEA in the germline V gene. The CDR3 runs to 11 residues. The CDR3 spells CSVEAVETQYF. Drawing the rest from reference TRBV29-1 and TRBJ2-5, the complete variable domain is SAVISQKPSRDICQRGTSLTIQCQVDSQVTMMFWYRQQPGQSLTLIATANQGSEATYESGFVIDKFPISRPNLTFSTLTVSNMSPEDSSIYLCSVEAVETQYFGPGTRLLVL.

The CDR3 here is CASSSTRVKINTEAFF. The chain recombines TRBV5-1 with TRBJ1-1. Germline assignment: CDR1 SGHRS and CDR2 YFSETQ. The CDR3 runs 16 residues.

The chain employs TRBV5-1 and TRBJ1-5; the TCRdb D gene call, TRBD1, has no DNA to confirm it. This CDR3 has 13 residues. CDR1 is SGHRS and CDR2 is YFSETQ in the germline V gene. The CDR3: CASSTGGNQPQHF.

V gene TRBV12-3 or TRBV12-4 combines with J gene TRBJ1-1. This CDR3 contains 11 residues. The CDR3 spells CASRTGIEAFF.

The V call is TRBV20-1, the J call TRBJ2-7; lacking DNA, the TRBD1 call made by TCRdb goes unchecked. The CDR3 contains 14 residues. The V gene's germline CDR1 is DFQATT and CDR2 SNEGSKA (reference sequence). CDR3 residues: CSARDGGGGYEQYF.

The J gene is TRBJ1-1, the V gene TRBV5-1; TCRdb returns TRBD1, unconfirmable since there is no DNA. The CDR3 runs to 14 residues. Germline V lookup: CDR1 SGHRS, CDR2 YFSETQ. The CDR3 sequence is CASSFPGAGTEAFF. Using reference TRBV5-1 and TRBJ1-1 for the parts outside the CDR3, the full variable domain is KAGVTQTPRYLIKTRGQQVTLSCSPISGHRSVSWYQQTPGQGLQFLFEYFSETQRNKGNFPGRFSGRQFSNSRSEMNVSTLELGDSALYLCASSFPGAGTEAFFGQGTRLTVV.

This sequence joins TRBV29-1 and TRBJ1-1; TCRdb reports TRBD1, a call that lacks DNA to check it against. Per the germline V gene, CDR1 is SQVTM and CDR2 is ANQGSEA. The CDR3 has 13 amino acids. Here the CDR3 reads CSVEDGLGTEAFF. Together with reference TRBV29-1 and TRBJ1-1, the CDR3 gives the full variable domain: SAVISQKPSRDICQRGTSLTIQCQVDSQVTMMFWYRQQPGQSLTLIATANQGSEATYESGFVIDKFPISRPNLTFSTLTVSNMSPEDSSIYLCSVEDGLGTEAFFGQGTRLTVV.

This rearrangement joins TRBV5-1 to TRBJ2-7; absent DNA, TCRdb's TRBD1 call cannot be checked. The CDR3 runs 15 residues. CDR1 and CDR2 from the germline V gene are SGHRS and YFSETQ. CDR3: CASSLDGAPDDEQYF.

The chain employs TRBV7-9 and TRBJ2-5; there is no DNA to check the TCRdb D call of TRBD1. CDR1 and CDR2 from the germline V gene are SEHNR and FQNEAQ (reference sequence). The CDR3 spans 14 residues. CDR3 sequence reads: CASSSGQGGETQYF.